This is a list of T cell receptor beta chains from one sample in a study of T cell responses to AZD1222 COVID-19 vaccine. Profiling relied on immunoSEQ multiplex PCR, and the TCRdb table lists in-frame clones only, not all of them. The table includes approximately 150,000 clones, around 88% detected once. The sequences come from peripheral blood, collected on day 0 of AZD1222 vaccination. Every receptor here comes from an adult in good health. Both conserved end residues are part of each CDR3. The D gene is left open where the match is weak. Where a row states a size, it is once, few, many or the class of an expanded clone; other rows omit it.

D	V	size	J	DNA	CDR3
NA	TRBV11-3	NA	TRBJ2-7	TGTGCCAGCAGCTTGAAACTACACGAGCAGTACTTC	CASSLKLHEQYF
TRBD1	TRBV11-3	NA	TRBJ2-7	TGTGCCAGCAGCCCCCGGACAGGGGGTGTGGGAGAGGAGCAGTACTTC	CASSPRTGGVGEEQYF
TRBD1	TRBV25-1	NA	TRBJ2-7	TGTGCCAGCAGTGAATACGGACAGGGTAGCGGCGAGCAGTACTTC	CASSEYGQGSGEQYF
NA	TRBV7-9	NA	TRBJ2-5	TGTGCCAGCAGCTTAGCGAGGGACCAAGAGACCCAGTACTTC	CASSLARDQETQYF
NA	TRBV29-1	NA	TRBJ2-1	TGCAGCGTTGAAGTTGGTAGCTCATATGAGCAGTTCTTC	CSVEVGSSYEQFF
NA	TRBV14	NA	TRBJ2-5	TGTGCCAGCAGCCAAGATTTTGCGGGGAGAGAGACCCAGTACTTC	CASSQDFAGRETQYF
NA	TRBV18	NA	TRBJ2-7	TGTGCCAGCTCGACCAGTAGTCCCGGGGAGCAGTACTTC	CASSTSSPGEQYF
NA	TRBV5-1	NA	TRBJ1-2	TGCGCCAGCAGGGATGCGGACAGAACCTATGGCTACACCTTC	CASRDADRTYGYTF
NA	TRBV9	NA	TRBJ1-1	TGTGCCAGCAGCGTAGCGGCGACTTACACTGAAGCTTTCTTT	CASSVAATYTEAFF
TRBD2	TRBV3-1/TRBV3-2	once	TRBJ2-1	TGTGCCAGCAGCCTGGGACTAGCGATGTACAATGAGCAGTTCTTC	CASSLGLAMYNEQFF
NA	TRBV7-2	NA	TRBJ1-2	TGTGCCAGCAGCTTGACAGCGTTTAACTATGGCTACACCTTC	CASSLTAFNYGYTF
NA	TRBV27	NA	TRBJ1-1	TGTGCCAGCAGATTGGGGAGAGTTACTGAAGCTTTCTTT	CASRLGRVTEAFF
TRBD1	TRBV6-4	NA	TRBJ1-2	TGTGCCAGCAGCCCAGGGACAGGTGGGGTATATGGCTACACCTTC	CASSPGTGGVYGYTF
NA	TRBV6-5	once	TRBJ1-5	TGTGCCAGCAGTTACTCAACCGACGAGAGTCAGCCCCAGCATTTT	CASSYSTDESQPQHF
TRBD1	TRBV3-1/TRBV3-2	NA	TRBJ2-7	TGTGCCAGCAGCACAGGGGCAGGCTCCTACGAGCAGTACTTC	CASSTGAGSYEQYF
NA	TRBV25-1	NA	TRBJ1-5	TGTGCCAGCAGTGAATATGTGAGTAATCAGCCCCAGCATTTT	CASSEYVSNQPQHF
NA	TRBV4-2	NA	TRBJ2-3	TGTGCCAGCAGCCCAACGGGAGAGGGAACAGATACGCAGTATTTT	CASSPTGEGTDTQYF
TRBD1	TRBV7-3	NA	TRBJ1-1	TGTGCCAGCAGCCGAGACAGGGGGAGTACTGAAGCTTTCTTT	CASSRDRGSTEAFF
TRBD2	TRBV7-9	NA	TRBJ2-7	TGTGCCAGCAGCTTAGTTAGCGGGGACTCCGAGCAGTACTTC	CASSLVSGDSEQYF
TRBD1	TRBV28	NA	TRBJ2-7	TGTGCCAGCAGCGGGGACGGGACAGGGATGTACGAGCAGTACTTC	CASSGDGTGMYEQYF
NA	TRBV6-5	once	TRBJ2-7	TGTGCCAGCAGTAAGAATCAGGGCCCCTACGAGCAGTACTTC	CASSKNQGPYEQYF
NA	TRBV3-1/TRBV3-2	once	TRBJ2-1	TGTGCCAGCAGCCAAATCCTTACTACCAATGAGCAGTTCTTC	CASSQILTTNEQFF
NA	TRBV27	NA	TRBJ1-2	TGTGCCAGCAGTCCCGGGGGGGGAGACTATGGCTACACCTTC	CASSPGGGDYGYTF
NA	TRBV19	NA	TRBJ1-5	TGTGCCAGTAGTATAGTCGGGGAAAGACAGCCCCAGCATTTT	CASSIVGERQPQHF
TRBD2	TRBV12-5	NA	TRBJ2-3	TGTGCTAGTGGTTTGGGACTAGCGGGACCCACAGATACGCAGTATTTT	CASGLGLAGPTDTQYF
TRBD1	TRBV7-9	NA	TRBJ1-2	TGTGCCAGCAGCTCTGGAAACAGGGGGATCTTACGGGACTATGGCTACACCTTC	CASSSGNRGILRDYGYTF
NA	TRBV3-1/TRBV3-2	NA	TRBJ1-1	TGTGCCAGCAGCCAAGCTTCCGGGGCCTTAAGAGAAGCTTTCTTT	CASSQASGALREAFF
TRBD1	TRBV18	NA	TRBJ1-1	TGTGCCAGCTCACCGGAGAGGACAGGGAACACTGAAGCTTTCTTT	CASSPERTGNTEAFF
NA	TRBV6-5	NA	TRBJ2-7	TGTGCCAGCAAGTATTTATTAGATGGATCCTACGAGCAGTACTTC	CASKYLLDGSYEQYF
NA	TRBV18	NA	TRBJ1-2	TGTGCCAGCTCACCTCCAAACTATGGCTACACCTTC	CASSPPNYGYTF
NA	TRBV28	NA	TRBJ1-2	TGTGCCAGCAGGGGGCTGCCCGATGGCTACACCTTC	CASRGLPDGYTF
NA	TRBV27	NA	TRBJ1-1	TGTGCCAGCAGACCTGGAGTTTACGGGGGGCACACTGAAGCTTTCTTT	CASRPGVYGGHTEAFF
NA	TRBV19	NA	TRBJ2-1	TGTGCCAGTAGTATTTCGGGCAGCGGGTTGGGACAGTTCTTC	CASSISGSGLGQFF
NA	TRBV19	NA	TRBJ2-1	TGTGCCAGTAGATCGGACAGACCGAGCTCCTACAATGAGCAGTTCTTC	CASRSDRPSSYNEQFF
TRBD2	TRBV9	NA	TRBJ2-2	TGTGCCAGCAGCCCCCGGGGGACTACCCACACCGGGGAGCTGTTTTTT	CASSPRGTTHTGELFF
NA	TRBV7-8	NA	TRBJ1-2	TGTGCCAGCAGCTTAGAAGATTCGGGCAGGGAGAAGGGAGGCTACACCTTC	CASSLEDSGREKGGYTF
NA	TRBV3-1/TRBV3-2	NA	TRBJ2-3	TGTGCCAGCAGCCAAGATCGAGGCACAGATACGCAGTATTTT	CASSQDRGTDTQYF
NA	TRBV19	NA	TRBJ2-7	TGTGCCAGTCGAAACCTGGGGGGTACGAGCTCCTACGAGCAGTACTTC	CASRNLGGTSSYEQYF
TRBD1	TRBV5-6	once	TRBJ2-7	TGTGCCAGCAGCTTGGAACAGGGGTTCTGGAACGAGCAGTACTTC	CASSLEQGFWNEQYF
NA	TRBV11-2	NA	TRBJ2-5	TGTGCCAGCAGCTTAGATAGGGGTCCGGGACTAGAGACCCAGTACTTC	CASSLDRGPGLETQYF
TRBD2	TRBV6-2/TRBV6-3	NA	TRBJ2-1	TGTGCCAGCAGTTGGGACTTAGCGGGGCCAGCGCACAATGAGCAGTTCTTC	CASSWDLAGPAHNEQFF
NA	TRBV29-1	NA	TRBJ2-1	TGCAGCGTCCCGACGGGTAGCTCCTACAATGAGCAGTTCTTC	CSVPTGSSYNEQFF
NA	TRBV12-5	NA	TRBJ1-2	TGTGCTAGTGGACTCCCTGGGGCCTATGGCTACACCTTC	CASGLPGAYGYTF
NA	TRBV29-1	NA	TRBJ1-2	TGCAGCTTTACCCCTCCCCGAAGGGGCTACACCTTC	CSFTPPRRGYTF
NA	TRBV20-1	NA	TRBJ1-1	TGCAGTTGGGGGCGTGACACTGAAGCTTTCTTT	CSWGRDTEAFF
TRBD2	TRBV9	NA	TRBJ2-5	TGTGCCAGCAGCGTCGGAGTGGGGGGACTAGCGGGAGGGGAGACCCAGTACTTC	CASSVGVGGLAGGETQYF
NA	TRBV9	NA	TRBJ2-7	TGTGCCAGCAGCGTCGGAGGGGTCTCCTACGAGCAGTACTTC	CASSVGGVSYEQYF
NA	TRBV25-1	few	TRBJ1-1	TGTGCCAGCCGGAGCGGGGAAAACACTGAAGCTTTCTTT	CASRSGENTEAFF
NA	TRBV28	NA	TRBJ2-7	TGTGCCAGCAGTTGGAGGTACGAGCAGTACTTC	CASSWRYEQYF
NA	TRBV6-5	NA	TRBJ2-1	TGTGCCAGCAGTTACTCATCCCATGAGCAGTTCTTC	CASSYSSHEQFF